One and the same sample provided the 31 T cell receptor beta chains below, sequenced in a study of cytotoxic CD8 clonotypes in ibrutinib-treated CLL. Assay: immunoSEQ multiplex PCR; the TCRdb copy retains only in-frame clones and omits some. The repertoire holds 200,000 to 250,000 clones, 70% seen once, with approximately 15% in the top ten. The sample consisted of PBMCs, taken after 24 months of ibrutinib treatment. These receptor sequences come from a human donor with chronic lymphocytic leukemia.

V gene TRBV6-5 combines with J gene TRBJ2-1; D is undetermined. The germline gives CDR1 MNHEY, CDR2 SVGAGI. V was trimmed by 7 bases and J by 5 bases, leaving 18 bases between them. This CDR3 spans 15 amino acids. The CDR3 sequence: CASTVRAVGNNEQFF. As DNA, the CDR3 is TGTGCCAGCACCGTCCGGGCGGTGGGGAACAATGAGCAGTTCTTC.

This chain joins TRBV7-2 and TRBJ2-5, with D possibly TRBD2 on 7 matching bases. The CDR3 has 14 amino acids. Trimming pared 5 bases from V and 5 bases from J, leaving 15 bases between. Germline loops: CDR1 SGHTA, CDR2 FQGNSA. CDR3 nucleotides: TGTGCCAGCAGCCTACGGACGGGGGGCGAGACCCAGTACTTC. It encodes CASSLRTGGETQYF.

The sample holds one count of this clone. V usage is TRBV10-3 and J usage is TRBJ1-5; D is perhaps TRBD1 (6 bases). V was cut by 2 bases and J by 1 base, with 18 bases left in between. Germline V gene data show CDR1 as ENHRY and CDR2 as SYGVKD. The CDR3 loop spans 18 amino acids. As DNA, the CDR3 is TGTGCCATCAGTGAGCGGGCAGGGGTCTTCAAGAGCAATCAGCCCCAGCATTTT. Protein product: CAISERAGVFKSNQPQHF.

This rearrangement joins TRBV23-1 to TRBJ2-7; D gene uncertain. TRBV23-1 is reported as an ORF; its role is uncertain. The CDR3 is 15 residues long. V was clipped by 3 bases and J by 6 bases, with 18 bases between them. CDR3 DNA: TGCGCCAGCAGTCAGGGATATGGGCAAACCGGCGAGCAGTACTTC. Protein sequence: CASSQGYGQTGEQYF.

CDR3 sequence reads: CASSLGSAVKIEETQYF. CDR3 DNA: TGTGCCAGCAGTTTAGGCTCGGCGGTGAAGATAGAGGAGACCCAGTACTTC. The V gene is TRBV28, the J gene TRBJ2-5; D gene unclear. Trimming left V 2 bases short and J 5 bases short, with 21 bases between. Germline CDR1 and CDR2: MDHEN and SYDVKM. This CDR3 spans 17 amino acids.

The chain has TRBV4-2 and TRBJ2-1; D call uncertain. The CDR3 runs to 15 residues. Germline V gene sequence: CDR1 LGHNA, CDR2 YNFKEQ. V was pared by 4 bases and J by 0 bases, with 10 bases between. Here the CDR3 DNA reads TGTGCCAGCAGCCCAGATTTCAGCTCCTACAATGAGCAGTTCTTC. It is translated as CASSPDFSSYNEQFF.

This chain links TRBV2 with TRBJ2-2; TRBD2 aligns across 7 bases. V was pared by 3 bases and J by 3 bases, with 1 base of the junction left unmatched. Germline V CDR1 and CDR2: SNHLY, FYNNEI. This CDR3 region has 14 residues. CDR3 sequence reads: CASSEGLYTGELFF. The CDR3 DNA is TGTGCCAGCAGTGAGGGACTATACACCGGGGAGCTGTTTTTT.

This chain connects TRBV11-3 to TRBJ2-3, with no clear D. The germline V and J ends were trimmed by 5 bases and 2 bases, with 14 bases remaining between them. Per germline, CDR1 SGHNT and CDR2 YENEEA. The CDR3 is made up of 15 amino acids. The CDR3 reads CASSITSIYTDTQYF. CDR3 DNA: TGTGCCAGCAGCATCACGTCCATTTACACAGATACGCAGTATTTT.

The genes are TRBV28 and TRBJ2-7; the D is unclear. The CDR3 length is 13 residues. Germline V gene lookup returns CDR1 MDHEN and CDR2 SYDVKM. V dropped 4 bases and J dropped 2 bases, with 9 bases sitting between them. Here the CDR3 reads CASSSAAAYEQYF. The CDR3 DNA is TGTGCCAGCAGTTCGGCAGCCGCCTACGAGCAGTACTTC. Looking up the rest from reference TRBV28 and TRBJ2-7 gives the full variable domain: DVKVTQSSRYLVKRTGEKVFLECVQDMDHENMFWYRQDPGLGLRLIYFSYDVKMKEKGDIPEGYSVSREKKERFSLILESASTNQTSMYLCASSSAAAYEQYFGPGTRLTVT.

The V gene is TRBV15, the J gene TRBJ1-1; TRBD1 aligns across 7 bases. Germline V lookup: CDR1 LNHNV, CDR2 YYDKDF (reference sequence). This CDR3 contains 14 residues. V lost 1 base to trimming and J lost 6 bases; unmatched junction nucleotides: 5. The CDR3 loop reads CATSRGQGIAEAFF. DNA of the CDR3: TGTGCCACCAGCAGAGGACAGGGAATCGCTGAAGCTTTCTTT.

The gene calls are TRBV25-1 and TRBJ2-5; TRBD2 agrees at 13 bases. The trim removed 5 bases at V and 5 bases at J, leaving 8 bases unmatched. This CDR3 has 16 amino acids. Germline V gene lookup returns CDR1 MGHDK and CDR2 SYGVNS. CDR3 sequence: CASSTSGRARGETQYF. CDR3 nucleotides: TGTGCCAGCAGTACTAGCGGGAGGGCTCGCGGGGAGACCCAGTACTTC. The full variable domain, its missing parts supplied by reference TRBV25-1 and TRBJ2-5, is EADIYQTPRYLVIGTGKKITLECSQTMGHDKMYWYQQDPGMELHLIHYSYGVNSTEKGDLSSESTVSRIRTEHFPLTLESARPSHTSQYLCASSTSGRARGETQYFGPGTRLLVL.

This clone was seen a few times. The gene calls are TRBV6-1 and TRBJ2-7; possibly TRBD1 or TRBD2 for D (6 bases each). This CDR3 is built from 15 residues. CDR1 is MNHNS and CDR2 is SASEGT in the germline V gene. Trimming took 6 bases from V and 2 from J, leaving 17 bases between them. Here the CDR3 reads CASREGQFLTYEQYF. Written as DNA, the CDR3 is TGTGCCAGCAGGGAGGGACAATTCCTAACCTACGAGCAGTACTTC.

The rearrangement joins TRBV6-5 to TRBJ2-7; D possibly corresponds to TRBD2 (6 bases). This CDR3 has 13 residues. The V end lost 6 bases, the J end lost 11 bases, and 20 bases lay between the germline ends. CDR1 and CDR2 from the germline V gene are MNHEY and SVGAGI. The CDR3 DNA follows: TGTGCCAGCAGCCCTCAAACCGGAGGGGTGGAGTACTTC. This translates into CASSPQTGGVEYF.

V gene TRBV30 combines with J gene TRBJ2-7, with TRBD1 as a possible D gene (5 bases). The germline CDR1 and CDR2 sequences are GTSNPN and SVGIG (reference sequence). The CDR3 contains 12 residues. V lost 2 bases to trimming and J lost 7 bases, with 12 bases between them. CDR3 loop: CAWSSDWTEQYF. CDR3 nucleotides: TGTGCCTGGAGTTCAGACTGGACAGAGCAGTACTTC.

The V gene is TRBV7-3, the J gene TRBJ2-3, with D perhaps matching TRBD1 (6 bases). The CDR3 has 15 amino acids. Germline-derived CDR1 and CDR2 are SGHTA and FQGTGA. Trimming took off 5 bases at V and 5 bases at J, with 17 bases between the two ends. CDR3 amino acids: CASSLSDTGKDTQYF. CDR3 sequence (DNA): TGTGCCAGCAGCCTCTCCGATACAGGGAAAGATACGCAGTATTTT.

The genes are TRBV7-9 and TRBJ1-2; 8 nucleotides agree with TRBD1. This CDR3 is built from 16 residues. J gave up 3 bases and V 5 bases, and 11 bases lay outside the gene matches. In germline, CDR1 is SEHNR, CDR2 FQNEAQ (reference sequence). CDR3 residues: CASSTDTTDRDYGYTF. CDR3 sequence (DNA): TGTGCCAGCAGCACCGACACTACGGACAGGGACTATGGCTACACCTTC.

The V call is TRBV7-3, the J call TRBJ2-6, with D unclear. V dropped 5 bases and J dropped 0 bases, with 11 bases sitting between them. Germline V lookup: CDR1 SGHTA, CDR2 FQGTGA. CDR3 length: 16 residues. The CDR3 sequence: CASSETPNSGANVLTF. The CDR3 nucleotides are TGTGCCAGCAGCGAAACCCCTAACTCTGGGGCCAACGTCCTGACTTTC.

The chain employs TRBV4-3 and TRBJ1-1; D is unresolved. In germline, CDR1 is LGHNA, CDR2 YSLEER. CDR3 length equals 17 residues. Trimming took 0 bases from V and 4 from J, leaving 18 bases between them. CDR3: CASSQDPGSGLSTEAFF. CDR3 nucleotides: TGCGCCAGCAGCCAAGATCCCGGTTCTGGGCTGAGCACTGAAGCTTTCTTT.

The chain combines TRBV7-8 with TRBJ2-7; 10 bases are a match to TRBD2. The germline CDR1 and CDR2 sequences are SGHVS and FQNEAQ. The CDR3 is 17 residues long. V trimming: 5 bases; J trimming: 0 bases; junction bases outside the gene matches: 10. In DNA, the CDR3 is TGTGCCAGCAGCCATTACCCTAGCGGGGGTAGCTCCTACGAGCAGTACTTC. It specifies CASSHYPSGGSSYEQYF.

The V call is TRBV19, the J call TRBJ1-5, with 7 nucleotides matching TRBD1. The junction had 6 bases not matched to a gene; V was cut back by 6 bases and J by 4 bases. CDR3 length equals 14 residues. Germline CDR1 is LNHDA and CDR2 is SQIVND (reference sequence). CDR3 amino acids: CASSPGQLNQPQHF. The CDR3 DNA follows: TGTGCCAGTAGCCCGGGACAGCTTAATCAGCCCCAGCATTTT.

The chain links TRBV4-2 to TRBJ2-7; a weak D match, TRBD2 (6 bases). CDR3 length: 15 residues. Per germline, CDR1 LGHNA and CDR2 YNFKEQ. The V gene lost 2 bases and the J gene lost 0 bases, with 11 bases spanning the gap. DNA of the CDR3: TGTGCCAGCAGCCAAACCGGACTACCCTCCTACGAGCAGTACTTC. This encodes CASSQTGLPSYEQYF.

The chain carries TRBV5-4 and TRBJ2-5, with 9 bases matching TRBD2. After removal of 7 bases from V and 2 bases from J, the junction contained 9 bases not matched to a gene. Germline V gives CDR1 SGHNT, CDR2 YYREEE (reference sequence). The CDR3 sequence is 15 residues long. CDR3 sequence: CASQAQAGGQETQYF. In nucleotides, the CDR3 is TGTGCCAGCCAAGCACAAGCGGGAGGACAAGAGACCCAGTACTTC.

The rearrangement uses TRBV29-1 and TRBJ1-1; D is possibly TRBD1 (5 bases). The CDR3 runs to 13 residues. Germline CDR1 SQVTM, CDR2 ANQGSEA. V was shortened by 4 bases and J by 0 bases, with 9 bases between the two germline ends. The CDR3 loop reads CSVAGRLNTEAFF. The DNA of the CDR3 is TGCAGCGTTGCAGGGCGTCTGAACACTGAAGCTTTCTTT.

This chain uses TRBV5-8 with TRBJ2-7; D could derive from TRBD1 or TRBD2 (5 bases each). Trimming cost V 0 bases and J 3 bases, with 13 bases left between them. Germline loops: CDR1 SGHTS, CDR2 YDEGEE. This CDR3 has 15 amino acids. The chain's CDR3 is CASSLEGPYHYEQYF. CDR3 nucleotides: TGTGCCAGCAGCTTGGAGGGACCATACCACTACGAGCAGTACTTC.

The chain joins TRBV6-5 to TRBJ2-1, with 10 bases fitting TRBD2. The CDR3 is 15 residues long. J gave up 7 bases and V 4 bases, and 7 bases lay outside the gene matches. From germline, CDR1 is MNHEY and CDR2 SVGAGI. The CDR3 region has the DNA TGTGCCAGCAGTTGGAGCGGGAGGGCCAGTAATGAGCAGTTCTTC. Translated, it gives CASSWSGRASNEQFF.

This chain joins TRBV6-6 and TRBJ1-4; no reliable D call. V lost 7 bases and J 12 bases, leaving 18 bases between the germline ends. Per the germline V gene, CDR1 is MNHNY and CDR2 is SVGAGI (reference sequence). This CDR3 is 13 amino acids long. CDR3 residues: CASKEGQQLELFF. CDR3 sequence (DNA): TGTGCCAGCAAAGAGGGCCAGCAGTTAGAACTGTTTTTT.

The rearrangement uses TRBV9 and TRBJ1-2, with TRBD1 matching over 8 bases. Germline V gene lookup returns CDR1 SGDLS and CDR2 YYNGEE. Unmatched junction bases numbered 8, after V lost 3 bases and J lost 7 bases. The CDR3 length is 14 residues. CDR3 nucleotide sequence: TGTGCCAGCAGCGGTTGGACAGGGATCTTTGGCTACACCTTC. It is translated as CASSGWTGIFGYTF.

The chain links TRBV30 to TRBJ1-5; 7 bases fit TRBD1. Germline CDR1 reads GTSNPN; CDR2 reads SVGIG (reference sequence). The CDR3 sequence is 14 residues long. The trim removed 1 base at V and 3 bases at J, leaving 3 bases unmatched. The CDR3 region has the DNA TGTGCCTGGAGTGACAGGGGCTACAATCAGCCCCAGCATTTT. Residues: CAWSDRGYNQPQHF. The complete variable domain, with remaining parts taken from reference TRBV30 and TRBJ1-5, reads SQTIHQWPATLVQPVGSPLSLECTVEGTSNPNLYWYRQAAGRGLQLLFYSVGIGQISSEVPQNLSASRPQDRQFILSSKKLLLSDSGFYLCAWSDRGYNQPQHFGDGTRLSIL.

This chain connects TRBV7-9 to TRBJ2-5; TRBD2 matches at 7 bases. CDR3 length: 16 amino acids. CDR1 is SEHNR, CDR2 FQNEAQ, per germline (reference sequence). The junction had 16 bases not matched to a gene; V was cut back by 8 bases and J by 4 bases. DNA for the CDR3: TGTGCCAGCGGACGCTCGTTTGGCGGGAGTGCAGAGACCCAGTACTTC. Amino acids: CASGRSFGGSAETQYF.

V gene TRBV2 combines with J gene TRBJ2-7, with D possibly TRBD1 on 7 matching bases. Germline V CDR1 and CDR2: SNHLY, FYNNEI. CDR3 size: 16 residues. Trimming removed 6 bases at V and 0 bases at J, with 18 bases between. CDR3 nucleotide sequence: TGTGCCAGCAGGCAGGGGGACTCTCTAAGCTCCTACGAGCAGTACTTC. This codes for CASRQGDSLSSYEQYF. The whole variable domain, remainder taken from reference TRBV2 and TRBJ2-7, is EPEVTQTPSHQVTQMGQEVILRCVPISNHLYFYWYRQILGQKVEFLVSFYNNEISEKSEIFDDQFSVERPDGSNFTLKIRSTKLEDSAMYFCASRQGDSLSSYEQYFGPGTRLTVT.

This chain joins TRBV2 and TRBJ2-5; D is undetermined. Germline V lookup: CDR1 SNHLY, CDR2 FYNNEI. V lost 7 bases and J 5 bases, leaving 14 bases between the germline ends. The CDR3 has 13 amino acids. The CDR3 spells CASKEFFGETQYF. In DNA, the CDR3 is TGTGCCAGCAAAGAGTTTTTTGGGGAGACCCAGTACTTC.